This T cell receptor beta chain was observed in a study of T cells in Graves' hyperthyroidism and ophthalmopathy. Overall study: The blood sample was taken at first diagnosis, before treatment began. Whole-study findings and limits: Most thyroid-expanded clonotypes above 0.001 were also found in blood. Using 13 V-J features, a model discriminated ophthalmopathy from stable hyperthyroidism.

Every diagnosis used clinical symptoms, serum thyroxine and TRAb, thyroid ultrasound and orbital computed tomography. Amplified regions were TCR beta CDR3 sequences from RNA transcripts. A set of HTBI primers served as the primers for a first-round RT-PCR of the TCR CDR3. TCRdb processed the multiplex PCR reads anew with MiXCR; each CDR3 protein has one entry. The sample records some 490,000 distinct CDR3 sequences, approximately 23% being singletons. The CDR3 totals 14 residues. Germline loops: CDR1 LNHDA, CDR2 SQIVND (reference sequence). V was pared by 2 bases and J by 2 bases, with 10 bases between. This clonotype was recorded a few times. The antigen remains unidentified.

The sequence was obtained from a woman in her 70s with Graves' ophthalmopathy. The source material was blood. The V and J genes are TRBV19 and TRBJ2-7, with TRBD2 as a possible D gene (6 bases). The CDR3 DNA sequence: TGTGCCAGTAGTATAAGTAGCGGCGCCTACGAGCAGTACTTC. It encodes CASSISSGAYEQYF.